The source of this T cell receptor beta chain is a study of cytomegalovirus exposure and HLA in healthy donors. Study information: Among the approximately 400 donors who were genotyped, roughly 86% fell in the genetic ancestry cluster that is associated with self-reported Caucasian donors.

In the PCR, 60 Vbeta and 13 Jbeta primers were used. Some clones are missing from TCRdb's copy, which holds only in-frame ones; the method was immunoSEQ multiplex PCR. The sample totals 150,000 to 200,000 clones. This CDR3 is 13 amino acids long. Germline values: CDR1 SQVTM, CDR2 ANQGSEA. The trim removed 7 bases at V and 1 base at J, leaving 6 bases unmatched. V gene TRBV29-1 combines with J gene TRBJ1-1; the match to TRBD1 covers 7 bases. This receptor was taken from a woman aged 18-29 years in good health and CMV-seropositive. What was sequenced was PBMCs. The CDR3 loop is CSGKGQPNTEAFF. The CDR3 DNA is TGCAGCGGAAAGGGACAGCCGAACACTGAAGCTTTCTTT.